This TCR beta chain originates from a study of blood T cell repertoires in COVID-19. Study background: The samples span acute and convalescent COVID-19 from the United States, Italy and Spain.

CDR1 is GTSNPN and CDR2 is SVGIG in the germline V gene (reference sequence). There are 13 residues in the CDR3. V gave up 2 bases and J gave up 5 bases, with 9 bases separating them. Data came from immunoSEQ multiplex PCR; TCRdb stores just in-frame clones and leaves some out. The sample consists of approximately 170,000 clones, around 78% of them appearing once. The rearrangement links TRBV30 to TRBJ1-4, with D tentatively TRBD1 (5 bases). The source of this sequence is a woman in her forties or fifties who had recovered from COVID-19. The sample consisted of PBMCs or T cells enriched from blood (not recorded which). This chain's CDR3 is CAWSIGVNEKLFF. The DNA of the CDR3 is TGTGCCTGGAGTATAGGGGTAAATGAAAAACTGTTTTTT.